One sample yielded the 26 T cell receptor beta chains listed below, sequenced in a study of cytomegalovirus exposure and HLA in healthy donors. Only in-frame clones appear in the TCRdb table, and some are missing; sequencing was by immunoSEQ multiplex PCR. Of about 140,000 clones listed, 85% to 95% were seen once; the top ten hold around 1.9%. The source material was PBMCs. These receptors were collected from a man aged 18 to 35 in good health and CMV-seropositive.

The V and J genes are TRBV19 and TRBJ2-1, with TRBD2 as a possible D gene (6 bases). The CDR3 runs 16 residues. CDR1 LNHDA and CDR2 SQIVND come from the germline V gene (reference sequence). V lost 3 bases to trimming and J lost 9 bases, with 21 bases between them. The CDR3 DNA follows: TGTGCCAGTAGTATGCGTGGGGACTTGGACGGGGGTGAGCAGTTCTTC. Protein product: CASSMRGDLDGGEQFF.

This chain joins TRBV28 and TRBJ2-5, with TRBD2 matching over 12 bases. V was pared by 1 base and J by 3 bases, with 6 bases of the junction left unmatched. In germline, CDR1 is MDHEN, CDR2 SYDVKM. The CDR3 consists of 17 residues. CDR3 sequence: CASSLSPTSGRKETQYF. For the CDR3, the DNA is TGTGCCAGCAGTTTATCCCCGACTAGCGGGAGAAAAGAGACCCAGTACTTC.

The chain uses TRBV28 and TRBJ1-1, with D unclear. The V and J ends lost 6 bases and 14 bases respectively, with 19 bases between them. This CDR3 region has 12 residues. CDR1 is MDHEN and CDR2 is SYDVKM in the germline V gene. CDR3 amino acids: CASRTGTPVLFF. The CDR3 nucleotides are TGTGCCAGCAGAACGGGAACTCCCGTTTTGTTCTTT.

The chain couples TRBV2 to TRBJ2-3; 9 bases are shared with TRBD2. V shed 4 bases, J shed 3 bases, and the junction held 8 bases outside the gene matches. The CDR3 is 16 residues long. Germline CDR1 SNHLY, CDR2 FYNNEI. CDR3 loop: CASSGRLAGSTDTQYF. CDR3 in DNA: TGTGCCAGCAGTGGTAGGCTAGCGGGATCAACAGATACGCAGTATTTT.

The CDR3 spells CASSPDPGGTEAFF. CDR3 nucleotide sequence: TGTGCCAGCAGCCCGGACCCGGGAGGCACTGAAGCTTTCTTT. The gene calls are TRBV7-6 and TRBJ1-1; no definite D call. This CDR3 comprises 14 residues. V lost 5 bases and J 4 bases, leaving 14 bases between the germline ends. Germline lookup yields CDR1 SGHVS and CDR2 FNYEAQ.

In its sample, this clone was seen a few times. The chain joins TRBV6-1 to TRBJ1-1, with D tentatively TRBD1 (5 bases). The germline V gene has CDR1 MNHNS and CDR2 SASEGT. V dropped 5 bases and J dropped 4 bases, with 8 bases sitting between them. This CDR3 region has 12 residues. For the CDR3, the DNA is TGTGCCAGCAGTAGCGGGGGCACTGAAGCTTTCTTT. Amino acid sequence: CASSSGGTEAFF.

This chain links TRBV11-3 with TRBJ2-7, with no clear D. Looked up from germline, CDR1 is SGHNT and CDR2 is YENEEA. The CDR3 is made up of 13 amino acids. V gave up 5 bases and J gave up 0 bases, with 8 bases separating them. Written as DNA, the CDR3 is TGTGCCAGCAGCGTCGGAGCCTCCTACGAGCAGTACTTC. Protein product: CASSVGASYEQYF.

The chain carries TRBV9 and TRBJ2-5; TRBD1 is a possible D gene (6 bases). V was clipped by 4 bases and J by 1 base, with 11 bases between them. Germline V gives CDR1 SGDLS, CDR2 YYNGEE. The CDR3 loop spans 14 amino acids. The DNA for the CDR3 is TGTGCCAGCAGCATCTGGGACACCCAAGAGACCCAGTACTTC. Protein product: CASSIWDTQETQYF.

In DNA form, the CDR3 reads TGTGCCAGCAGCCTCCCAACGGGAGGTGGAAGCGAGCAGTACTTC. The encoded protein is CASSLPTGGGSEQYF. The genes are TRBV9 and TRBJ2-7; 7 nucleotides match TRBD2. CDR3 length: 15 amino acids. Unmatched junction bases numbered 13, after V lost 4 bases and J lost 6 bases. Germline CDR1 is SGDLS and CDR2 is YYNGEE.

The V gene is TRBV5-1, the J gene TRBJ2-6, with no clear D. The V and J ends lost 5 bases and 0 bases respectively, with 9 bases between them. Germline lookup yields CDR1 SGHRS and CDR2 YFSETQ. This CDR3 region has 15 residues. The CDR3 coding sequence is TGCGCCAGCAGTGAGGAATACTCTGGGGCCAACGTCCTGACTTTC. Protein sequence: CASSEEYSGANVLTF.

The chain is built from TRBV16 and TRBJ1-4, with a tentative D call TRBD1 (5 bases). Germline lookup yields CDR1 KGHSY and CDR2 FQNENV. This CDR3 region has 16 residues. V was clipped by 5 bases and J by 4 bases, with 17 bases between them. CDR3 residues: CASSGGQGHINEKLFF. The CDR3 DNA sequence: TGTGCCAGCAGCGGCGGACAAGGGCACATTAATGAAAAACTGTTTTTT.

The sample holds one count of this clone. V and J are TRBV28 and TRBJ2-1, with 11 bases lining up with TRBD2. J lost 6 bases, V lost 5 bases, and 3 bases had no gene match. Germline V gene lookup returns CDR1 MDHEN and CDR2 SYDVKM. This CDR3 has 14 residues. The CDR3 is CASSQTSGSNEQFF. CDR3 in DNA: TGTGCCAGCAGTCAAACTAGCGGGAGCAATGAGCAGTTCTTC.

This chain joins TRBV14 and TRBJ2-5; 11 bases agree with TRBD2. The length of the CDR3 is 15 residues. Per the germline V gene, CDR1 is SGHDN and CDR2 is FVKESK. Germline trimming cut 1 base from V and 5 bases from J; bases unmatched to any gene: 3. CDR3 residues: CASSQVLAGGETQYF. DNA of the CDR3: TGTGCCAGCAGCCAAGTATTAGCGGGAGGGGAGACCCAGTACTTC.

This sequence joins TRBV4-1 and TRBJ1-2; D possibly corresponds to TRBD1 (6 bases). This CDR3 region has 16 residues. V dropped 1 base and J dropped 4 bases, with 16 bases sitting between them. Germline V gene lookup returns CDR1 MGHRA and CDR2 YSYEKL. This CDR3 is CASSQGWQGPGYGYTF. CDR3 in DNA: TGCGCCAGCAGCCAAGGATGGCAGGGGCCGGGCTATGGCTACACCTTC.

CDR3 DNA: TGTGCCAGCGCGGTAGTAGCGGGAGAGGCTGGCGAGCAGTTCTTC. Protein product: CASAVVAGEAGEQFF. This chain links TRBV7-6 with TRBJ2-1; TRBD2 agrees at 9 bases. V shed 8 bases, J shed 10 bases, and the junction held 15 bases outside the gene matches. The CDR3 loop spans 15 amino acids. Germline V CDR1 and CDR2: SGHVS, FNYEAQ.

The chain carries TRBV14 and TRBJ2-7, with D unclear. Germline assignment: CDR1 SGHDN and CDR2 FVKESK. V was clipped by 0 bases and J by 3 bases, with 6 bases between them. The CDR3 covers 13 residues. CDR3 residues: CASSQDPFYEQYF. The CDR3 bases are TGTGCCAGCAGCCAAGATCCCTTCTACGAGCAGTACTTC.

The V call is TRBV5-1, the J call TRBJ2-5; 9 nucleotides agree with TRBD1. Per the germline V gene, CDR1 is SGHRS and CDR2 is YFSETQ. The junction had 5 bases not matched to a gene; V was cut back by 3 bases and J by 2 bases. CDR3 size: 15 residues. In DNA form, the CDR3 reads TGCGCCAGCAGCTGGATGACAGGGGGTCAAGAGACCCAGTACTTC. It translates to CASSWMTGGQETQYF.

V usage is TRBV9 and J usage is TRBJ1-2, with D perhaps TRBD1 (6 bases). Trimming cost V 5 bases and J 6 bases, with 8 bases left between them. Germline assignment: CDR1 SGDLS and CDR2 YYNGEE. The CDR3 is 11 residues long. The CDR3 DNA is TGTGCCAGCAGGGCAGGGGATGGCTACACCTTC. As protein: CASRAGDGYTF.

This chain connects TRBV21-1 to TRBJ2-1; TRBD1 was called by the table and not checked on the DNA. TRBV21-1 is a pseudogene. The CDR3 spans 13 residues. This chain's CDR3 is CASSKGRPREQFF. The CDR3 DNA sequence: TGTGCCAGCAGCAAGGGCCGGCCACGGGAGCAGTTCTTC.

This chain uses TRBV7-3 with TRBJ2-1; TRBD2 is a possible D gene (6 bases). V shed 5 bases and J shed 0 bases, with 11 bases lying between them. This CDR3 is built from 15 residues. Germline CDR1 and CDR2: SGHTA and FQGTGA. The CDR3 here is CASSIAASSYNEQFF. The CDR3 region has the DNA TGTGCCAGCAGCATAGCGGCGAGCTCCTACAATGAGCAGTTCTTC.

Notes on this clone: The same CDR3 arises from other DNA sequences in this sample as well. The V and J genes are TRBV6-5 and TRBJ2-1; 10 bases fit TRBD1. V dropped 2 bases and J dropped 7; count of bases not matched to a gene: 2. The CDR3 sequence is 14 residues long. Germline V lookup: CDR1 MNHEY, CDR2 SVGAGI. CDR3 coding DNA: TGTGCCAGCAGTTACCGGACAGGGGGGAATGAGCAGTTCTTC. This translates into CASSYRTGGNEQFF.

The rearrangement joins TRBV7-9 to TRBJ1-1; a possible D gene is TRBD1 (5 bases). Germline CDR1 and CDR2: SEHNR and FQNEAQ (reference sequence). The germline V and J ends were trimmed by 5 bases and 0 bases, with 10 bases remaining between them. The CDR3 length is 14 residues. CDR3 in amino acids: CASSRGGVNTEAFF. Here the CDR3 DNA reads TGTGCCAGCAGCCGCGGGGGGGTGAACACTGAAGCTTTCTTT.

This rearrangement joins TRBV4-1 to TRBJ2-1, with D unclear. V was clipped by 0 bases and J by 7 bases, with 7 bases between them. This CDR3 region has 13 residues. Germline V gene lookup returns CDR1 MGHRA and CDR2 YSYEKL. CDR3: CASSQDESNEQFF. The CDR3 DNA reads as TGCGCCAGCAGCCAAGATGAGAGTAATGAGCAGTTCTTC.

The chain joins TRBV4-2 to TRBJ2-5, with TRBD2 identical over 8 bases. Per germline, CDR1 LGHNA and CDR2 YNFKEQ. Unmatched junction bases numbered 3, after V lost 3 bases and J lost 3 bases. The CDR3 has 14 amino acids. CDR3 loop: CASSQSGSEETQYF. The DNA of the CDR3 is TGTGCCAGCAGCCAGAGCGGGAGCGAAGAGACCCAGTACTTC.

This clone was observed a single time. V usage is TRBV28 and J usage is TRBJ1-1; 11 nucleotides match TRBD1. The CDR3 has 14 amino acids. Trimming at V came to 3 bases and at J to 10 bases, leaving 7 bases not matched to a gene. Looked up from germline, CDR1 is MDHEN and CDR2 is SYDVKM. The CDR3 coding sequence is TGTGCCAGCAGTTTCTTGGGGGACAGGGGGGTAGCTTTCTTT. Translation gives CASSFLGDRGVAFF.

The CDR3 reads CASSVSTGDVDEQYF. In nucleotides, the CDR3 is TGTGCCAGCAGTGTTTCTACAGGGGACGTCGACGAGCAGTACTTC. The genes are TRBV2 and TRBJ2-7, with 7 bases fitting TRBD1. The CDR3 is 15 amino acids. The germline CDR1 and CDR2 sequences are SNHLY and FYNNEI. With V trimmed by 4 bases and J by 5 bases, 11 bases remained unmatched.